This entry lists 9 T cell receptor beta chains sequenced from one sample in a study of cytotoxic CD8 clonotypes in ibrutinib-treated CLL. Assay used: immunoSEQ multiplex PCR; TCRdb lists only in-frame clones, some missing. The table has over 150,000 clones, around 72% seen once. This material consisted of PBMCs, taken after 24 months of ibrutinib treatment. The receptors originated from a human donor with chronic lymphocytic leukemia.

This clone was recorded a few times. The chain employs TRBV4-2 and TRBJ2-7; D uncertain. This CDR3 contains 14 residues. Germline V CDR1 and CDR2: LGHNA, YNFKEQ. Trimming took off 0 bases at V and 5 bases at J, with 11 bases between the two ends. This CDR3 reads CASSQDTRRDEQYF. The CDR3 nucleotides are TGTGCCAGCAGCCAAGATACACGGCGTGACGAGCAGTACTTC.

Here the CDR3 DNA reads TGTGCCTGGAGTGCCCCTGGGGGGGGTCAGCCCCAGCATTTT. Translating it yields CAWSAPGGGQPQHF. The rearrangement joins TRBV30 to TRBJ1-5; tentatively, D is TRBD1 (5 bases). Per germline, CDR1 GTSNPN and CDR2 SVGIG (reference sequence). CDR3 length equals 14 residues. V was cut by 1 base and J by 6 bases, with 13 bases left in between.

The chain recombines TRBV6-5 with TRBJ2-5, with D perhaps matching TRBD1 or TRBD2 (5 bases each). CDR3 size: 14 residues. The germline CDR1 and CDR2 sequences are MNHEY and SVGAGI. Trimming stripped 7 bases from V and 2 bases from J, with 14 bases between. The CDR3 bases are TGTGCCAGCACCCGGGGACGTGAACAAGAGACCCAGTACTTC. This codes for CASTRGREQETQYF.

V and J are TRBV18 and TRBJ2-7; perhaps TRBD1 as D (6 bases). Looked up from germline, CDR1 is KGHSH and CDR2 is LQKENI. Trimming removed 5 bases at V and 4 bases at J, with 12 bases between. The CDR3 contains 13 residues. The CDR3 region has the DNA TGTGCCAGCTCAGTAGGACAGATTTACGAGCAGTACTTC. This codes for CASSVGQIYEQYF.

The CDR3 DNA reads as TGTGCCACCAGCAGAGATGTCTACACGTCCTACGAGCAGTACTTC. Translated: CATSRDVYTSYEQYF. V usage is TRBV15 and J usage is TRBJ2-7; D gene unclear. Germline V lookup: CDR1 LNHNV, CDR2 YYDKDF (reference sequence). Between the trimmed V and J ends, which lost 0 bases and 1 base, there was a span of 10 bases. This CDR3 has 15 residues.

This chain connects TRBV28 to TRBJ2-7; a possible D gene is TRBD1 (5 bases). V dropped 2 bases and J dropped 7 bases, with 18 bases sitting between them. Germline V gene sequence: CDR1 MDHEN, CDR2 SYDVKM. The CDR3 contains 15 residues. CDR3 in amino acids: CASSLTTAYDTEQYF. CDR3 bases: TGTGCCAGCAGTTTAACGACAGCCTACGATACTGAGCAGTACTTC.

The chain combines TRBV6-6 with TRBJ2-7; D call uncertain. The germline CDR1 and CDR2 sequences are MNHNY and SVGAGI (reference sequence). Trimming removed 4 bases from V and 4 bases from J, with 11 bases in between. This CDR3 spans 13 amino acids. CDR3 residues: CASSWAEMYEQYF. The CDR3 DNA follows: TGTGCCAGCAGTTGGGCCGAAATGTACGAGCAGTACTTC.

This clone occurred a few times. The chain is built from TRBV2 and TRBJ2-7; 11 nucleotides agree with TRBD2. After removal of 3 bases from V and 4 bases from J, the junction contained 5 bases not matched to a gene. The CDR3 runs 15 residues. Per the germline V gene, CDR1 is SNHLY and CDR2 is FYNNEI. CDR3 sequence reads: CASSEVSSGRYEQYF. The CDR3 DNA reads as TGTGCCAGCAGTGAGGTTTCTAGCGGGAGGTACGAGCAGTACTTC.

The chain uses TRBV9 and TRBJ2-3; 13 bases match TRBD2. Per germline, CDR1 SGDLS and CDR2 YYNGEE. CDR3 length: 18 amino acids. V dropped 3 bases and J dropped 2; count of bases not matched to a gene: 9. The CDR3 is CASSARLAGGGTTDTQYF. CDR3 coding DNA: TGTGCCAGCAGCGCCCGACTAGCGGGAGGAGGGACCACAGATACGCAGTATTTT.